The 24 T cell receptor beta chains below were found in one sample sequenced in a study of Graves' ophthalmopathy and Graves' hyperthyroidism. RNA transcripts were the template, and TCR beta CDR3 regions were amplified from them. The first-round RT-PCR employed HTBI primers together with the Qiagen OneStep RT-PCR kit. A multiplex PCR was then performed as the second round. Using its own MiXCR run on the multiplex PCR reads, TCRdb lists one record per CDR3 protein. The sample holds over 650,000 distinct CDR3 sequences; roughly two fifths are singletons and the top ten take more than 3%. The sequencing sample was made of peripheral blood. The origin of the receptors is an adult man with Graves' ophthalmopathy.

This clonotype was counted at least ten times. The chain recombines TRBV14 with TRBJ2-5; possibly TRBD1 or TRBD2 for D (5 bases each). The germline V gene has CDR1 SGHDN and CDR2 FVKESK. V was trimmed by 4 bases and J by 4 bases, leaving 16 bases between them. The length of the CDR3 is 15 residues. The DNA for the CDR3 is TGTGCCAGCAGCCGCCGGGACGCGAGGGGAGAGACCCAGTACTTC. Translation gives CASSRRDARGETQYF.

The table lists this clonotype with many counts. The rearrangement links TRBV20-1 to TRBJ1-4; D perhaps matches TRBD1 (6 bases). Germline assignment: CDR1 DFQATT and CDR2 SNEGSKA (reference sequence). V was cut by 8 bases and J by 4 bases, with 11 bases left in between. The CDR3 is 12 residues long. The chain's CDR3 is CSIQGLNEKLFF. Written as DNA, the CDR3 is TGCAGTATACAGGGCCTTAATGAAAAACTGTTTTTT.

V is TRBV2 and J is TRBJ2-5; 10 bases are shared with TRBD2. The trim removed 8 bases at V and 5 bases at J, leaving 14 bases unmatched. The CDR3 extends over 16 amino acids. Germline loops: CDR1 SNHLY, CDR2 FYNNEI. In DNA form, the CDR3 reads TGTGCCAGCTCCTCCTCGAGCGGGAGGGCCAAGGAGACCCAGTACTTC. Its translation is CASSSSSGRAKETQYF.

This clonotype was picked up a small number of times. The rearrangement links TRBV5-4 to TRBJ1-2, with D hard to call. The V gene's germline CDR1 is SGHNT and CDR2 YYREEE (reference sequence). CDR3 length equals 13 residues. The V gene lost 0 bases and the J gene lost 8 bases, with 11 bases spanning the gap. CDR3 coding DNA: TGTGCCAGCAGCTTGGTCCAGGCTGTGGGCTACACCTTC. Translating it yields CASSLVQAVGYTF.

The chain has TRBV2 and TRBJ2-7, with 10 positions matching TRBD1. The CDR3 totals 14 residues. V shed 4 bases, J shed 6 bases, and the junction held 6 bases outside the gene matches. The V gene's germline CDR1 is SNHLY and CDR2 FYNNEI. CDR3 protein: CASSVGTGAGEQYF. CDR3 bases: TGTGCCAGCAGTGTAGGGACAGGGGCGGGCGAGCAGTACTTC.

This clonotype was seen at least ten times. This chain links TRBV29-1 with TRBJ1-1; tentative D call: TRBD1 (5 bases). CDR1 is SQVTM and CDR2 is ANQGSEA in the germline V gene. With 3 bases removed from V and 1 base from J, the gap between germline ends came to 9 bases. The CDR3 loop spans 13 amino acids. Here the CDR3 DNA reads TGCAGCGTTGATAGGGGCGAGAACACTGAAGCTTTCTTT. It specifies CSVDRGENTEAFF.

This clonotype has more than one count but fewer than ten. The rearrangement joins TRBV5-6 to TRBJ1-1; 7 bases agree with TRBD1. Germline V CDR1 and CDR2: SGHDT, YYEEEE. The CDR3 extends over 15 amino acids. V lost 10 bases, J lost 6 bases, and 18 bases stayed unmatched. This CDR3 reads CAWRPPDRKFAEAFF. CDR3 coding DNA: TGTGCCTGGAGGCCCCCGGACAGGAAGTTCGCTGAAGCTTTCTTT.

On this clonotype: Since a much larger clone is just one base distant, this may be a read error. This chain joins TRBV10-3 and TRBJ1-2; 7 bases line up with TRBD1. The V and J ends lost 5 bases and 4 bases, in that order; junction bases with no gene match: 7. This CDR3 is built from 14 residues. Germline-derived CDR1 and CDR2 are ENHRY and SYGVKD. The DNA for the CDR3 is TGTGCCATCAGTTACTCCGGGACAGTCTATGGCTACACCTTC. Residues: CAISYSGTVYGYTF.

This chain connects TRBV5-5 to TRBJ1-2; D gene uncertain. Germline CDR1 reads SGHKS; CDR2 reads YYEKEE (reference sequence). Trimming cost V 0 bases and J 0 bases, with 15 bases left between them. This CDR3 is built from 17 residues. The CDR3 nucleotides read TGTGCCAGCAGCTTGGCCTTGGACCCTCCCGCTAACTATGGCTACACCTTC. Protein: CASSLALDPPANYGYTF. Full variable domain (outside the CDR3, taken from reference TRBV5-5 and TRBJ1-2): DAGVTQSPTHLIKTRGQQVTLRCSPISGHKSVSWYQQVLGQGPQFIFQYYEKEERGRGNFPDRFSARQFPNYSSELNVNALLLGDSALYLCASSLALDPPANYGYTFGSGTRLTVV.

At least ten counts were recorded for this clonotype. The chain combines TRBV5-1 with TRBJ2-7; tentative D call: TRBD1 (6 bases). Looked up from germline, CDR1 is SGHRS and CDR2 is YFSETQ. The ends were cut back, 3 bases at V and 4 bases at J, with 11 bases in the middle. The CDR3 totals 13 residues. CDR3 loop: CASSYETGYEQYF. As DNA, the CDR3 is TGCGCCAGCAGCTACGAGACAGGATACGAGCAGTACTTC. Looking up the rest from reference TRBV5-1 and TRBJ2-7 gives the full variable domain: KAGVTQTPRYLIKTRGQQVTLSCSPISGHRSVSWYQQTPGQGLQFLFEYFSETQRNKGNFPGRFSGRQFSNSRSEMNVSTLELGDSALYLCASSYETGYEQYFGPGTRLTVT.

The rearrangement links TRBV11-1 to TRBJ1-1, with D uncertain. The CDR3 is 11 amino acids. Germline V gives CDR1 SGHAT, CDR2 FQDESV (reference sequence). The CDR3 protein is CARARDTEAFF. CDR3 coding DNA: TGTGCTAGAGCAAGGGACACTGAAGCTTTCTTT.

V gene TRBV7-9 combines with J gene TRBJ2-7; 8 positions match TRBD2. Matching the DNA end better, TRBJ2-1 makes the J call doubtful. CDR1 and CDR2 (germline): SEHNR, FQNEAQ (reference sequence). The length of the CDR3 is 13 residues. In nucleotides, the CDR3 is TGTGCCAGCAGCTTCCTCGGGACTAGTTGGCAGTTCTTC. This gives the protein CASSFLGTSWQFF.

The genes are TRBV6-6 and TRBJ2-2; no reliable D call. Germline V gene data show CDR1 as MNHNY and CDR2 as SVGAGI (reference sequence). This CDR3 comprises 15 residues. The V gene lost 8 bases and the J gene lost 3 bases, with 16 bases spanning the gap. CDR3 coding DNA: TGTGCCAGCGGGGATGGAACGGATCACACCGGGGAGCTGTTTTTT. The encoded protein is CASGDGTDHTGELFF.

Many counts were recorded for this clonotype. The V gene is TRBV15, the J gene TRBJ2-5; tentative D call: TRBD1 (5 bases). This CDR3 region has 16 residues. Germline values: CDR1 LNHNV, CDR2 YYDKDF (reference sequence). The ends were cut back, 0 bases at V and 2 bases at J, with 13 bases in the middle. CDR3 in amino acids: CATSRDKGSVQETQYF. The CDR3 nucleotides are TGTGCCACCAGCAGAGATAAGGGGTCGGTTCAAGAGACCCAGTACTTC. Full variable domain (rest looked up from reference TRBV15 and TRBJ2-5): DAMVIQNPRYQVTQFGKPVTLSCSQTLNHNVMYWYQQKSSQAPKLLFHYYDKDFNNEADTPDNFQSRRPNTSFCFLDIRSPGLGDTAMYLCATSRDKGSVQETQYFGPGTRLLVL.

This clonotype occurred many times. This rearrangement joins TRBV6-9 to TRBJ1-6; D uncertain. V shed 7 bases and J shed 10 bases, with 17 bases lying between them. Germline-derived CDR1 and CDR2 are MNHGY and SVAAGI. The CDR3 covers 14 residues. The CDR3 protein is CASTKARPGSPLHF. CDR3 in DNA: TGTGCCAGCACTAAGGCCCGACCGGGGTCACCCCTCCACTTT.

With regard to this clonotype: Germline is not matched at one junction end, which may reflect a read error. J is TRBJ2-7 and V is TRBV5-1, with D unresolved. This CDR3 has 13 residues. Per germline, CDR1 SGHRS and CDR2 YFSETQ. The CDR3 DNA sequence: TGCGCCAGCAACTCACGAAAGGGCTACAAGCAGTACTTC. Its translation: CASNSRKGYKQYF.

V usage is TRBV5-1 and J usage is TRBJ1-6; the D is unclear. Germline CDR1 SGHRS, CDR2 YFSETQ. Trimming left V 8 bases short and J 8 bases short, with 8 bases between. This CDR3 has 11 amino acids. CDR3 residues: CARETDSPLHF. CDR3 nucleotide sequence: TGCGCCAGGGAAACCGATTCACCCCTCCACTTT.

This clonotype was seen a handful of times. V gene TRBV19 combines with J gene TRBJ2-7; D might be TRBD2 (7 bases). CDR3 length: 15 amino acids. The germline V and J ends were trimmed by 1 base and 5 bases, with 15 bases remaining between them. Germline CDR1 and CDR2: LNHDA and SQIVND (reference sequence). CDR3 sequence: CASSIVRGGIHEQYF. The CDR3 DNA follows: TGTGCCAGTAGTATAGTTCGCGGGGGCATCCACGAGCAGTACTTC.

The genes are TRBV6-5 and TRBJ1-1; D remains ambiguous. Trimming stripped 6 bases from V and 3 bases from J, with 17 bases between. This CDR3 is built from 15 residues. CDR1 is MNHEY, CDR2 SVGAGI, per germline. The CDR3 spells CASSQHGLLDTEAFF. CDR3 nucleotide sequence: TGTGCCAGCAGCCAGCACGGGCTCCTTGACACTGAAGCTTTCTTT.

This clonotype has a count of ten or more. The rearrangement links TRBV2 to TRBJ2-7, with D maybe TRBD1 (6 bases). From germline, CDR1 is SNHLY and CDR2 FYNNEI. The CDR3 covers 13 residues. V was pared by 6 bases and J by 1 base, with 10 bases between. CDR3 amino acids: CASRMTGSYEQYF. The CDR3 bases are TGTGCCAGCAGGATGACAGGATCCTACGAGCAGTACTTC.

V is TRBV29-1 and J is TRBJ2-6; D might be TRBD1 or TRBD2, each matching 5 bases. The CDR3 totals 16 residues. CDR1 is SQVTM and CDR2 is ANQGSEA in the germline V gene. Trimming took 2 bases from V and 4 from J, leaving 15 bases between them. The CDR3 nucleotides are TGCAGCGTTGAAAGAGGGATTGGGACCGGGGCCAACGTCCTGACTTTC. Protein: CSVERGIGTGANVLTF.

The chain combines TRBV11-2 with TRBJ2-2; D is perhaps TRBD2 (6 bases). Germline V CDR1 and CDR2: SGHAT, FQNNGV. The CDR3 has 12 amino acids. V lost 1 base to trimming and J lost 11 bases, with 8 bases between them. The CDR3 DNA reads as TGTGCCAGCAGCTTAGGGCGGGGCGAGCTGTTTTTT. Translation: CASSLGRGELFF.

V usage is TRBV12-5 and J usage is TRBJ1-2; 9 bases agree with TRBD1. The germline gives CDR1 LGHNT, CDR2 FRNRAP. The CDR3 contains 13 residues. With V trimmed by 6 bases and J by 5 bases, 4 bases remained unmatched. The DNA for the CDR3 is TGTGCTAGTGGCCCGGACAGGGGTTATGGCTACACCTTC. This gives the protein CASGPDRGYGYTF.

The chain recombines TRBV12-5 with TRBJ1-2, with D unresolved. V lost 1 base and J 4 bases, leaving 13 bases between the germline ends. The CDR3 has 15 amino acids. Germline V CDR1 and CDR2: LGHNT, FRNRAP. The CDR3 nucleotides read TGTGCTAGTGGTTTGGGCTCGGGCCGGGGCTATGGCTACACCTTC. It specifies CASGLGSGRGYGYTF.